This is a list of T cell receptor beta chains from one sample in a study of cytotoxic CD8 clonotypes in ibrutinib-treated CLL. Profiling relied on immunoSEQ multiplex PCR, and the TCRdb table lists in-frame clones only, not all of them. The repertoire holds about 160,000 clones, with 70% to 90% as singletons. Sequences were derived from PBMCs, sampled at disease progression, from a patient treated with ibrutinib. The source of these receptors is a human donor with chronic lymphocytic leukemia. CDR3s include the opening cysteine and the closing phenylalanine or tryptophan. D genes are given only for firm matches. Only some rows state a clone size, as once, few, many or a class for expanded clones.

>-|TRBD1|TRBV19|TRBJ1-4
CASSIGTGANEKLFF
TGTGCCAGTAGTATCGGGACAGGGGCTAATGAAAAACTGTTTTTT
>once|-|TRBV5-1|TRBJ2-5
CASSLESQETQYF
TGCGCCAGCAGCTTGGAAAGCCAAGAGACCCAGTACTTC
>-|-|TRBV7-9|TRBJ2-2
CASSLRRSNTGELFF
TGTGCCAGCAGCTTGAGACGCTCGAACACCGGGGAGCTGTTTTTT
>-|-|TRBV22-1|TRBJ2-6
CPGRVPSEQSRANVLTF
TGTCCTGGGAGAGTCCCAAGCGAACAAAGTCGGGCCAACGTCCTGACTTTC
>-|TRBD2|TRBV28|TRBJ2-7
CAILRTSGIREQYF
TGTGCCATCCTCCGGACTAGCGGGATACGCGAGCAGTACTTC
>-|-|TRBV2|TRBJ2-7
CASIGGPYEQYF
TGTGCCAGCATTGGCGGCCCCTACGAGCAGTACTTC
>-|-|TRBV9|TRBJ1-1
CASSVAGAGTEAFF
TGTGCCAGCAGCGTAGCCGGGGCAGGCACTGAAGCTTTCTTT
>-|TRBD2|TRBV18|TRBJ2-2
CASSLQRETGELFF
TGTGCCAGCTCACTCCAGCGGGAGACCGGGGAGCTGTTTTTT
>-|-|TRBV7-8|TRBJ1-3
CASSLSLERGNTIYF
TGTGCCAGCAGCTTATCCCTTGAGCGGGGAAACACCATATATTTT
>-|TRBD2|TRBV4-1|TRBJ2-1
CASSQDGLAGSYNEQFF
TGCGCCAGCAGCCAAGATGGACTAGCGGGCTCCTACAATGAGCAGTTCTTC
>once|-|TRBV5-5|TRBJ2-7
CASSLTPSSYEQYF
TGTGCCAGCAGCTTGACACCGAGCTCCTACGAGCAGTACTTC
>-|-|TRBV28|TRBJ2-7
CASSVPNSRSSYEQYF
TGTGCCAGCAGTGTCCCTAATAGCCGGAGCTCCTACGAGCAGTACTTC
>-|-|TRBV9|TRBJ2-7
CASSVAGLASYEQYF
TGTGCCAGCAGCGTAGCGGGGCTAGCGTCCTACGAGCAGTACTTC
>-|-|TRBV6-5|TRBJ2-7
CASSDRPYEQYF
TGTGCCAGCAGCGACAGACCCTACGAGCAGTACTTC
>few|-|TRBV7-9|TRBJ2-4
CASSLKEAKNIQYF
TGTGCCAGCAGCTTAAAGGAAGCCAAAAACATTCAGTACTTC
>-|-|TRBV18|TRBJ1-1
CASAQFTGLGEAFF
TGTGCCAGCGCCCAATTTACAGGGCTGGGTGAAGCTTTCTTT
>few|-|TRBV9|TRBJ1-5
CASSVDSNSNQPQHF
TGTGCCAGCAGCGTGGACAGTAATAGCAATCAGCCCCAGCATTTT
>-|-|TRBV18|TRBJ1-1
CASSPLEGNTEAFF
TGTGCCAGCTCACCGCTTGAGGGGAACACTGAAGCTTTCTTT
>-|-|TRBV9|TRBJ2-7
CASSVIRTYEQYF
TGTGCCAGCAGCGTAATCCGGACCTACGAGCAGTACTTC
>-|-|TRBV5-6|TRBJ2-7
CASSLGQAPEQYF
TGTGCCAGCAGCTTGGGCCAGGCCCCCGAGCAGTACTTC
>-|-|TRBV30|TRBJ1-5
CAWGPGYSNQPQHF
TGTGCCTGGGGGCCAGGGTATAGCAATCAGCCCCAGCATTTT
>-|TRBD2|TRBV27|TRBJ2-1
CASTHSTSGRAHNEQFF
TGTGCCAGCACTCATTCGACTAGCGGGAGGGCCCACAATGAGCAGTTCTTC
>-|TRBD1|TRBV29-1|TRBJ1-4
CSVVQGAEEKLFF
TGCAGCGTTGTACAGGGGGCCGAGGAAAAACTGTTTTTT
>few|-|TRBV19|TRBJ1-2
CASSINAGSLKYGYTF
TGTGCCAGTAGTATAAATGCAGGGTCCTTGAAATATGGCTACACCTTC
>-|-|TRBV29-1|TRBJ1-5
CSARDHSNQPQHF
TGCAGCGCCCGAGACCATAGCAATCAGCCCCAGCATTTT
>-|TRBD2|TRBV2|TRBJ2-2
CASSERGLAVNTGELFF
TGTGCCAGCAGTGAACGGGGACTAGCGGTTAACACCGGGGAGCTGTTTTTT
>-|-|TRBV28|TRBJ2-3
CASSFTDTQYF
TGTGCCAGCAGCTTTACAGATACGCAGTATTTT
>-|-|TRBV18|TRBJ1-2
CASSRNRELRDGYTF
TGTGCCAGCTCACGTAACCGGGAATTAAGAGATGGCTACACCTTC
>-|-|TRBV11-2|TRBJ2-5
CASSLDRRSGTQYF
TGTGCCAGCAGCTTAGATCGACGATCTGGGACCCAGTACTTC
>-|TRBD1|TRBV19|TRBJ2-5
CASSIEDREETQYF
TGTGCCAGTAGTATAGAGGACAGGGAAGAGACCCAGTACTTC
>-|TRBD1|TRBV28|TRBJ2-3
CASSRTGRGFTDTQYF
TGTGCCAGCAGTCGGACAGGGAGAGGATTCACAGATACGCAGTATTTT
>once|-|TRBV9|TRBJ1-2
CASSVLGTPIYGYTF
TGTGCCAGCAGCGTATTGGGGACTCCGATTTATGGCTACACCTTC
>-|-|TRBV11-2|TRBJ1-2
CASSLNLARAFYGYTF
TGTGCCAGCAGCTTAAATCTAGCCAGGGCCTTCTATGGCTACACCTTC
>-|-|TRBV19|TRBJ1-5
CATLKYAGQGINQPQHF
TGTGCCACCCTAAAGTATGCGGGGCAGGGGATTAATCAGCCCCAGCATTTT
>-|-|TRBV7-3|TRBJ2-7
CASSSTPGGWGYEQYF
TGTGCCAGCAGCTCCACCCCCGGCGGATGGGGCTACGAGCAGTACTTC
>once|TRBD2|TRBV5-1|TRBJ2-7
CASSPDGLDYEQYF
TGCGCCAGCAGCCCGGATGGACTAGACTACGAGCAGTACTTC
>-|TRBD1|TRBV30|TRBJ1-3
CAWSVGTGTTSGNTIYF
TGTGCCTGGAGTGTAGGGACAGGTACAACCTCTGGAAACACCATATATTTT
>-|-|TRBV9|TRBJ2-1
CASSPQMTNYNEQFF
TGTGCCAGCAGCCCGCAGATGACAAATTACAATGAGCAGTTCTTC
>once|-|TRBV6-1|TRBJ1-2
CASSEGLFWQGYTF
TGTGCCAGCAGTGAGGGGCTGTTTTGGCAAGGCTACACCTTC
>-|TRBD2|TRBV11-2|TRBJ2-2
CASSLLAGGPGELFF
TGTGCCAGCAGCTTGCTAGCGGGAGGGCCCGGGGAGCTGTTTTTT
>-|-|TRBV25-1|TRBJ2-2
CASSEFTGELFF
TGTGCCAGCAGTGAATTTACCGGGGAGCTGTTTTTT
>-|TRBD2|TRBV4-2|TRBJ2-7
CASSQSGRGPSYEQYF
TGTGCCAGCAGCCAGAGCGGGAGGGGCCCCTCCTACGAGCAGTACTTC
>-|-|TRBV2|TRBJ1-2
CASMEWQANGYTF
TGTGCCAGCATGGAGTGGCAGGCGAATGGCTACACCTTC
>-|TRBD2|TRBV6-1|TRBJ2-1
CASTLSGFPYNEQFF
TGTGCCAGCACCCTTAGCGGGTTTCCCTACAATGAGCAGTTCTTC
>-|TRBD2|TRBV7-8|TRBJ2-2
CASSLGLAEHPGELFF
TGTGCCAGCAGCCTAGGACTAGCGGAACACCCCGGGGAGCTGTTTTTT
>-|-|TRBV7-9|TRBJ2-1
CASSLAQASGQFF
TGTGCCAGCAGCTTAGCGCAAGCGAGCGGACAGTTCTTC
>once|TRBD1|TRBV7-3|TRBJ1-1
CASSTSGGTEAFF
TGTGCCAGCAGCACTTCAGGGGGCACTGAAGCTTTCTTT
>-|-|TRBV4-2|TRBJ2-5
CASSYEQAQYF
TGTGCCAGCAGCTATGAGCAGGCCCAGTACTTC